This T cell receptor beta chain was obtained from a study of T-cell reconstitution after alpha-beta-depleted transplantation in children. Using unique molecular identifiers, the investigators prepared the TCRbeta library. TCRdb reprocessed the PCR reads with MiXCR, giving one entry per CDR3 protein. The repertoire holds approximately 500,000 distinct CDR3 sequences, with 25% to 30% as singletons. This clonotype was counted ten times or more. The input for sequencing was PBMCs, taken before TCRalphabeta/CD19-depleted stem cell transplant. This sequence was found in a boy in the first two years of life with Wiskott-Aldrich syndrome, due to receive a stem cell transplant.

CDR3 region: CASSVAGQGYNEQFF. The CDR3 nucleotides read TGTGCCAGCAGCGTAGCGGGACAGGGTTACAATGAGCAGTTCTTC. This chain connects TRBV9 to TRBJ2-1; 9 nucleotides align to TRBD1. Germline loops: CDR1 SGDLS, CDR2 YYNGEE. This CDR3 spans 15 amino acids. V gave up 0 bases and J gave up 4 bases; unmatched junction bases: 2.